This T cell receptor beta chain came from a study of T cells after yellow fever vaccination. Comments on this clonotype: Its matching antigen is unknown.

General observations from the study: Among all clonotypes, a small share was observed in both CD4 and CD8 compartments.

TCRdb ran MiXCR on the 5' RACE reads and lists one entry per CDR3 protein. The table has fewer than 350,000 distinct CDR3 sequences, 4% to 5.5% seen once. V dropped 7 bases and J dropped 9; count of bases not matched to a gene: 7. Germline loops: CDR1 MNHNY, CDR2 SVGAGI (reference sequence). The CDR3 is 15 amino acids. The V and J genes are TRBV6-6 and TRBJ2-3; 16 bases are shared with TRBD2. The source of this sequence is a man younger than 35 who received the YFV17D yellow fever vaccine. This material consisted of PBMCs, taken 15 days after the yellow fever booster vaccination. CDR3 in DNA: TGTGCCAGCAAGGGGACTAGCGGGGGGGCGGGGACGCAGTATTTT. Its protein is CASKGTSGGAGTQYF.